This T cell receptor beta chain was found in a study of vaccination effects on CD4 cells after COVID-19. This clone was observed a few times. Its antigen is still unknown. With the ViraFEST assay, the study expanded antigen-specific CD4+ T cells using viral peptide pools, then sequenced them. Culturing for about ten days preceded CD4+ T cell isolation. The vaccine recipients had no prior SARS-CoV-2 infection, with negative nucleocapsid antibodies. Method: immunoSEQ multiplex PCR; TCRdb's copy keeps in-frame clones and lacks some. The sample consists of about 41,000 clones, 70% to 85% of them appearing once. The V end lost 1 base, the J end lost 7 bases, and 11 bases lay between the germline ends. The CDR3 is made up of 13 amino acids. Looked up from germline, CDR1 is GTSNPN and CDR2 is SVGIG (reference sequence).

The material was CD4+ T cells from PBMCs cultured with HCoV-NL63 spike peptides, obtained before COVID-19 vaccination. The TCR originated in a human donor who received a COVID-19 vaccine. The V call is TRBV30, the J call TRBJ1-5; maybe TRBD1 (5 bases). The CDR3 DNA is TGTGCCTGGAGTGCCACAGGATTCCAGCCCCAGCATTTT. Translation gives CAWSATGFQPQHF. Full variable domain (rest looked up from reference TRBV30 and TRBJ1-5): SQTIHQWPATLVQPVGSPLSLECTVEGTSNPNLYWYRQAAGRGLQLLFYSVGIGQISSEVPQNLSASRPQDRQFILSSKKLLLSDSGFYLCAWSATGFQPQHFGDGTRLSIL.